These 6 T cell receptor beta chains were sequenced from one sample in a study of shared clonotypes between healthy human individuals. Sequenced by immunoSEQ multiplex PCR; TCRdb stores in-frame clones only, minus some. Of approximately 470,000 clones listed, 81% are singletons. The sample comprised PBMCs. These receptors were collected from a woman between 35 and 50 years old in good health. Some clones in this sample may be carry-over from other donors' samples.

The chain is built from TRBV7-2 and TRBJ1-2; 8 positions match TRBD1. The CDR3 sequence is 13 residues long. V dropped 4 bases and J dropped 7; count of bases not matched to a gene: 5. Germline loops: CDR1 SGHTA, CDR2 FQGNSA. For the CDR3, the DNA is TGTGCCAGCAGCTCAGTCAGGGGGCTTGGCTACACCTTC. Protein sequence: CASSSVRGLGYTF.

This clone has only one observation. The chain carries TRBV20-1 and TRBJ2-5, with D uncertain. Looked up from germline, CDR1 is DFQATT and CDR2 is SNEGSKA (reference sequence). This CDR3 comprises 11 residues. The CDR3: CSVLSQETQYF. The CDR3 DNA reads as TGCAGCGTTTTGAGCCAAGAGACCCAGTACTTC.

V is TRBV25-1 and J is TRBJ1-1; 9 nucleotides align to TRBD1. V gave up 2 bases and J gave up 2 bases; unmatched junction bases: 6. Looked up from germline, CDR1 is MGHDK and CDR2 is SYGVNS. The CDR3 sequence is 16 residues long. The CDR3 sequence: CASSEGQGRGNTEAFF. In nucleotides, the CDR3 is TGTGCCAGCAGTGAAGGACAGGGGAGGGGAAACACTGAAGCTTTCTTT.

The DNA of the CDR3 is TGTGCCTGGAGTTTGACAGGCAACGATGGCTACACCTTC. Its protein product is CAWSLTGNDGYTF. V gene TRBV30 combines with J gene TRBJ1-2; a weak D match, TRBD1 (6 bases). Looked up from germline, CDR1 is GTSNPN and CDR2 is SVGIG (reference sequence). Trimming removed 2 bases from V and 6 bases from J, with 13 bases in between. This CDR3 has 13 amino acids.

The gene calls are TRBV10-2 and TRBJ2-7; TRBD2 agrees at 10 bases. Germline assignment: CDR1 WSHSY and CDR2 SAAADI. Trimming took 7 bases from V and 5 from J; bases not matched to a gene: 8. This CDR3 has 14 amino acids. CDR3 sequence reads: CASNWLAGAHEQYF. CDR3 DNA sequence: TGCGCCAGCAACTGGCTAGCGGGAGCCCACGAGCAGTACTTC.

Remarks on this clone: The junction and the germline gene differ at one end; a read error may be behind it. The CDR3 coding sequence is TGTGCCAGCAGTTTCAGGTTAATTCACCCCCCCCACTTT. This sequence encodes CASSFRLIHPPHF. The chain couples TRBV28 to TRBJ1-6; D remains unclear. The CDR3 loop spans 13 amino acids. Germline V gene lookup returns CDR1 MDHEN and CDR2 SYDVKM.